Here is one TCR beta chain with its context. Its antigen is currently not known. Within one base of it there is no much larger clone, and no base qualities were kept. These data belong to a study of blood T cell repertoires in COVID-19 (dated by TCRdb to the early 2020s). Regarding the research as a whole: Samples from collaborators originated in the United States, Italy and Spain and spanned both the acute and convalescent phases of COVID-19. The prospective study material was composed of cDNA or gDNA derived from T cells, B-cell-depleted T cells, or PBMCs. Deeply sampled blood TCRbeta repertoires from subjects exposed to, actively infected with, or recovered from COVID-19 were included in the dataset. The repertoires were released in a freely available public database meant as a resource for research on the immune response to SARS-CoV-2. Samples were obtained from the ongoing ImmuneRACE study (first 160 participants) and from about 1,300 subjects provided by 6 global collaborators. The sample metadata nearly always contained a de-identified subject ID, COVID-19 status, age in years and sex. Where available, HLA class I and class II types were taken from metadata supplied by the sample provider and were not determined by assay-based typing. Overall study results and their limits: The quantity of clinical and demographic metadata differed by source and by participant and was supplied without curation.

TCRbeta CDR3 regions were amplified from genomic DNA by means of the immunoSEQ Assay, a bias-controlled multiplex PCR. Regarding the original processing steps: Nucleated cell counts per sample were estimated from amplification of reference gene primers within the assay. Sequence reads were collapsed and filtered to measure the absolute abundance of every unique TCRbeta CDR3 rearrangement. For each sample, productive Simpson clonality was calculated as the square root of Simpson's diversity index across productive rearrangements. TCRdb carries this immuneACCESS record with in-frame sequences only. Its versions omit some clonotypes, under half of them owing to an unresolved V gene in the studies checked, with the rest unexplained. V, J and clone size derive from that table, while D and trimming were established from the DNA sequence. The sample yields about 240,000 clones; more than 85% were counted once. The top ten hold 7.1% of the sample.

The V and J ends are trimmed by 0 bases and 6 bases, leaving 15 bases between them. The CDR3 spans 16 residues, from the cysteine through the phenylalanine. Only CDR3 DNA remains: 48 bases, in frame from the first base. Via the germline V gene, CDR1 is SGHAT and CDR2 FQNNGV. Each collaborating institution followed its own protocols to collect whole blood in K2EDTA tubes. For TCRbeta analysis, collaborators shipped samples as frozen whole blood, isolated PBMCs, or DNA extracted from either of those sample types. The sequence came from a woman in her 70s with active or convalescent COVID-19. Rearrangement joined TRBV11-2 to TRBJ2-1; a tentative D match to TRBD1 spans 5 bases. Input material: peripheral blood. The bases are TGTGCCAGCAGCTTAGATACTGGGGCTACGGGCAATGAGCAGTTCTTC. Its product reads: CASSLDTGATGNEQFF.